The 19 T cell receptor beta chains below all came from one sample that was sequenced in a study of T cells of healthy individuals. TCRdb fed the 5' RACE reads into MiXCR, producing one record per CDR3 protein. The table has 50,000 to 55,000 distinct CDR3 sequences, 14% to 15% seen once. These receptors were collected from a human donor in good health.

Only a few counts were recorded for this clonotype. The CDR3 loop reads CATSRDVLGETQYF. The CDR3 coding sequence is TGTGCCACCAGCAGAGATGTCCTCGGAGAGACCCAGTACTTC. The rearrangement links TRBV15 to TRBJ2-5; D unresolved. The V gene's germline CDR1 is LNHNV and CDR2 YYDKDF (reference sequence). This CDR3 has 14 amino acids. Trimming took 0 bases from V and 4 from J, leaving 9 bases between them.

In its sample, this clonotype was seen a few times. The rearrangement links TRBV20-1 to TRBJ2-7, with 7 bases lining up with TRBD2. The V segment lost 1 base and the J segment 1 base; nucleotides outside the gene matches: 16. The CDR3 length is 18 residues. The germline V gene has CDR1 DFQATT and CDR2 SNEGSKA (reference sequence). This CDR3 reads CSARVELGGLAGSYEQYF. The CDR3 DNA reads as TGCAGTGCTAGAGTCGAACTGGGAGGGCTAGCCGGGTCCTACGAGCAGTACTTC.

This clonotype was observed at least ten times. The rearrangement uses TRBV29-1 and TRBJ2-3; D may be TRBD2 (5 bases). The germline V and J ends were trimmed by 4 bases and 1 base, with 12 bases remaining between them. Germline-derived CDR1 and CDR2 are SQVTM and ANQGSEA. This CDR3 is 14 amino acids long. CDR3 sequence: CSVGLGSGTDTQYF. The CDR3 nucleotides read TGCAGCGTTGGGCTGGGTAGCGGCACAGATACGCAGTATTTT.

CDR3 sequence: CASSGAQDRVPDTQYF. Here the CDR3 DNA reads TGCGCCAGCAGCGGAGCGCAGGACAGGGTCCCAGATACGCAGTATTTT. This sequence joins TRBV4-1 and TRBJ2-3; 8 bases align to TRBD1. The CDR3 consists of 16 residues. Germline loops: CDR1 MGHRA, CDR2 YSYEKL. V shed 5 bases, J shed 4 bases, and the junction held 11 bases outside the gene matches.

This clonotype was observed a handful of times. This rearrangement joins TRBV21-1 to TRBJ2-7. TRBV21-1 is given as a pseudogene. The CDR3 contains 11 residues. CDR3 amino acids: CASTIYYEQYF. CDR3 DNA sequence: TGTGCCAGCACCATATATTACGAGCAGTACTTC.

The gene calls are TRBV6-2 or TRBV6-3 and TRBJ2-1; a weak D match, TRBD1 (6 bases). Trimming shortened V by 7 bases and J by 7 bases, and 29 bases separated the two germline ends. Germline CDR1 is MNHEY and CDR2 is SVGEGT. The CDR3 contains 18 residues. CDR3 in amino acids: CASTPYRAGAKLRNEQFF. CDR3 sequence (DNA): TGTGCCAGCACTCCCTACAGGGCAGGGGCCAAGTTGAGGAATGAGCAGTTCTTC.

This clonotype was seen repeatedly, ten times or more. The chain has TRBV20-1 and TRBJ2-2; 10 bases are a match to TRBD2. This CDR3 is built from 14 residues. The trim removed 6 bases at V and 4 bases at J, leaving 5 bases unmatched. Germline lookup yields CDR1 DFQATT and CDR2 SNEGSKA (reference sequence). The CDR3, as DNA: TGCAGTGCCAGGGGACTAGCGCGCACCGGGGAGCTGTTTTTT. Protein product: CSARGLARTGELFF.

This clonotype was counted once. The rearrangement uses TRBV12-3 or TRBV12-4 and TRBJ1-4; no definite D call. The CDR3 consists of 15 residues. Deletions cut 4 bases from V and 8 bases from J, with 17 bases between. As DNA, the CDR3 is TGTGCCAGCAGTTCGGACGCGGGGTTAACGGAAAAACTGTTTTTT. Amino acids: CASSSDAGLTEKLFF.

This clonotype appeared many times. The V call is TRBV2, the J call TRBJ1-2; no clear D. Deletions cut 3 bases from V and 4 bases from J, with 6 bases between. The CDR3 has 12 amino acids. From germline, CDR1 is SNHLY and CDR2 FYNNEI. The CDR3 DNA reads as TGTGCCAGCAGTGACAGCCTCTATGGCTACACCTTC. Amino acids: CASSDSLYGYTF.

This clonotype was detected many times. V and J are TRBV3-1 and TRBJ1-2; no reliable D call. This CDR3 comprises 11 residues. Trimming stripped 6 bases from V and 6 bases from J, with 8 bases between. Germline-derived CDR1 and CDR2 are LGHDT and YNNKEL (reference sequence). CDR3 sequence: CASRQNNGYTF. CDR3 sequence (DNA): TGTGCCAGCAGGCAAAATAATGGCTACACCTTC.

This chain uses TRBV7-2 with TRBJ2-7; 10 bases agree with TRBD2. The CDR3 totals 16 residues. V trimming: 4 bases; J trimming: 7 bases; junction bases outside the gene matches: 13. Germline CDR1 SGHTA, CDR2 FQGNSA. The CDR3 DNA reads TGTGCCAGCAGCTATAGGACTAGCGGAGGGGGGCTGGAGCAGTACTTC. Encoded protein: CASSYRTSGGGLEQYF.

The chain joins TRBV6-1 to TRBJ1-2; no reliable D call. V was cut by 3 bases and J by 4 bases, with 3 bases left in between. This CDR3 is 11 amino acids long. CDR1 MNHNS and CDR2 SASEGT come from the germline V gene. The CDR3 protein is CASSDIYGYTF. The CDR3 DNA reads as TGTGCCAGCAGTGACATCTATGGCTACACCTTC.

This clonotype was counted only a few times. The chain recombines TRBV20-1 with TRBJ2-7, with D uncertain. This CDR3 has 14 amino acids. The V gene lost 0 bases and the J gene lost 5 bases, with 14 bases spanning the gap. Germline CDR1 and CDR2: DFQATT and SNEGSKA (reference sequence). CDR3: CSARDVGRDDEQYF. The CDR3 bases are TGCAGTGCTAGAGATGTGGGAAGGGATGACGAGCAGTACTTC.

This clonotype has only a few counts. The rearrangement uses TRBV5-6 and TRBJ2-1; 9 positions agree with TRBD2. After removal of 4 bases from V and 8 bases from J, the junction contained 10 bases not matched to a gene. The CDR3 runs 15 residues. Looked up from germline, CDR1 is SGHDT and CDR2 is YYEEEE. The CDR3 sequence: CASSHLAGGPYEQFF. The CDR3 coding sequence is TGTGCCAGCAGCCATTTGGCGGGGGGGCCCTATGAGCAGTTCTTC.

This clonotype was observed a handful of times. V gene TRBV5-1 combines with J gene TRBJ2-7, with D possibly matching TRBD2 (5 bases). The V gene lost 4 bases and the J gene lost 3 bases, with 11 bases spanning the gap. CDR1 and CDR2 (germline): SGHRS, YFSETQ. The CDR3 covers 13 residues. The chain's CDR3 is CASSQAGFYEQYF. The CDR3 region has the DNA TGCGCCAGCAGCCAGGCGGGCTTCTACGAGCAGTACTTC.

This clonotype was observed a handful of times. The CDR3 loop reads CASTLYLLAGGVTDTQYF. The CDR3 nucleotides are TGTGCCAGCACCCTATACCTCCTAGCGGGAGGGGTGACAGATACGCAGTATTTT. V is TRBV7-4 and J is TRBJ2-3, with 12 bases matching TRBD2. CDR1 and CDR2 from the germline V gene are SGHVT and SQSDAQ. With V trimmed by 7 bases and J by 3 bases, 14 bases remained unmatched. The CDR3 contains 18 residues.

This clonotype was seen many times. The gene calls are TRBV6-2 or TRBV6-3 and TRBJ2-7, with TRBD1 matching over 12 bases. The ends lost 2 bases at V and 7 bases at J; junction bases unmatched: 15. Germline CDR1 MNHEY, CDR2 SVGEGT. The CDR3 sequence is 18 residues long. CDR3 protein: CASSYLNIPGQGAWEQYF. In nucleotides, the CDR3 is TGTGCCAGCAGTTACCTTAACATACCGGGACAGGGGGCTTGGGAGCAGTACTTC.

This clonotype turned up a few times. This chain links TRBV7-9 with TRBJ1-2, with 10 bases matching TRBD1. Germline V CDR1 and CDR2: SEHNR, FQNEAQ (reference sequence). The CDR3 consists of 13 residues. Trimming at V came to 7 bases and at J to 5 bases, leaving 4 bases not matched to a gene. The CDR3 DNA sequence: TGTGCCAGCACCAGACAGGGGGCGTATGGCTACACCTTC. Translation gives CASTRQGAYGYTF.

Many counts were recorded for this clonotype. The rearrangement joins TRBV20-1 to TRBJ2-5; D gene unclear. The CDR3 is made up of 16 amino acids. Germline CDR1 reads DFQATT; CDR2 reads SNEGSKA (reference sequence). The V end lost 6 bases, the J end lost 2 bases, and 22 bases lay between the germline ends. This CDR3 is CSARQLFDSLQETQYF. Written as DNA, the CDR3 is TGCAGTGCCCGCCAGCTCTTTGATTCCTTACAAGAGACCCAGTACTTC.